The present entry profiles one T cell receptor (beta chain) with its context. The antigen is unknown. The sample originates from a study of OX40 agonist ivuxolimab in advanced cancers. Study-level results: Nonresponders included some who also had low normalized T-cell clonal expansion.

Measured with immunoSEQ multiplex PCR; TCRdb has only the in-frame clones, and not every one. This table holds 24,000 or so clones, approximately 91% found once. CDR1 and CDR2 (germline): LNHDA, SQIVND (reference sequence). V was pared by 1 base and J by 8 bases, with 11 bases between. The CDR3 consists of 14 residues. This TCR was recovered from an adult with an advanced solid tumor such as melanoma, head and neck, liver or kidney cancer. Sequenced material: CD4+ or CD8+ T cells sorted from blood, taken in a trial of the OX40 agonist ivuxolimab. The chain carries TRBV19 and TRBJ1-4; no reliable D call. The CDR3 bases are TGTGCCAGTAGTATAGGGACCGGACGGGAAAAACTGTTTTTT. Encoded protein: CASSIGTGREKLFF.